The 24 T cell receptor beta chains in this list originate from one sample, sequenced in a study of identical twins. TCRdb re-analysed the 5' RACE reads in MiXCR, keeping a single row per CDR3 protein. The table records 450,000 or so distinct CDR3 sequences, more than 20% of them present only once. The sample was also linked to a second study, of T cells expressing NK-cell markers.

The source material was CD4+ T cells sorted from blood. The origin of the receptors is a woman aged 18 to 35 in good health.

The V gene is TRBV14, the J gene TRBJ2-2; possible D gene TRBD2, 5 bases. CDR1 is SGHDN, CDR2 FVKESK, per germline. Trimming took 8 bases from V and 2 from J, leaving 12 bases between them. The CDR3 consists of 14 residues. The CDR3 DNA reads as TGTGCCAGCCGAAAGGACTTCAACACCGGGGAGCTGTTTTTT. Residues: CASRKDFNTGELFF.

This clonotype was seen a handful of times. The chain uses TRBV5-6 and TRBJ2-1; 8 positions agree with TRBD1. Trimming at V came to 0 bases and at J to 8 bases, leaving 1 base not matched to a gene. This CDR3 contains 13 residues. Per the germline V gene, CDR1 is SGHDT and CDR2 is YYEEEE. CDR3 loop: CASSLVQGDEQFF. In DNA, the CDR3 is TGTGCCAGCAGCTTGGTACAGGGGGATGAGCAGTTCTTC.

This clonotype was recorded at least ten times. This rearrangement joins TRBV2 to TRBJ2-7, with a possible D match to TRBD2 (6 bases). The CDR3 spans 14 residues. Germline V gene data show CDR1 as SNHLY and CDR2 as FYNNEI. V lost 10 bases, J lost 2 bases, and 18 bases lay in between. The CDR3 DNA follows: TGTGCCACCAGGTGGAGGGAACTTACCTACGAGCAGTACTTC. Amino acids: CATRWRELTYEQYF.

The chain couples TRBV20-1 to TRBJ2-3; weak D call: TRBD2 (6 bases). The V end was cut by 0 bases, the J end by 0 bases, with 10 bases between. The CDR3 is 15 residues long. Looked up from germline, CDR1 is DFQATT and CDR2 is SNEGSKA (reference sequence). This CDR3 reads CSARDRDLSTDTQYF. The CDR3 coding sequence is TGCAGTGCTAGAGACCGGGACTTAAGCACAGATACGCAGTATTTT.

The genes are TRBV18 and TRBJ1-1; 7 nucleotides agree with TRBD1. Losses at the gene ends were 3 bases for V and 5 bases for J; bases not matched to a gene: 9. The CDR3 has 15 amino acids. CDR1 is KGHSH and CDR2 is LQKENI in the germline V gene. The CDR3 coding sequence is TGTGCCAGCTCACCCGATAGGACAGGATGGACTGAAGCTTTCTTT. Residues: CASSPDRTGWTEAFF.

This clonotype has just a few counts. The chain joins TRBV29-1 to TRBJ1-2; D gene uncertain. The CDR3 is made up of 14 amino acids. Germline V gives CDR1 SQVTM, CDR2 ANQGSEA. With 6 bases removed from V and 7 bases from J, the gap between germline ends came to 21 bases. CDR3 nucleotides: TGCAGCGTGAAGGGCGAGAGGGAAGGTGTTGGCTACACCTTC. Its translation is CSVKGEREGVGYTF.

The chain carries TRBV9 and TRBJ2-7; TRBD2 agrees at 8 bases. This CDR3 is built from 14 residues. V dropped 2 bases and J dropped 1; count of bases not matched to a gene: 2. Germline assignment: CDR1 SGDLS and CDR2 YYNGEE. This CDR3 is CASSVGGRSYEQYF. The CDR3 nucleotides read TGTGCCAGCAGCGTGGGCGGGAGGTCCTACGAGCAGTACTTC.

The chain combines TRBV4-3 with TRBJ2-3, with D unresolved. Trimming pared 3 bases from V and 4 bases from J, leaving 11 bases between. Looked up from germline, CDR1 is LGHNA and CDR2 is YSLEER. The CDR3 is 14 residues long. The CDR3 region is CASSQGGSADTQYF. The CDR3 DNA reads as TGCGCCAGCAGCCAGGGCGGTTCAGCAGATACGCAGTATTTT.

The V and J genes are TRBV3-1 and TRBJ1-2; the D is unclear. This CDR3 has 13 amino acids. Looked up from germline, CDR1 is LGHDT and CDR2 is YNNKEL (reference sequence). Trimming removed 1 base from V and 1 base from J, with 4 bases in between. For the CDR3, the DNA is TGTGCCAGCAGCCAAGGGCTTAACTATGGCTACACCTTC. Translation gives CASSQGLNYGYTF. The full variable domain, completed using reference TRBV3-1 and TRBJ1-2, is DTAVSQTPKYLVTQMGNDKSIKCEQNLGHDTMYWYKQDSKKFLKIMFSYNNKELIINETVPNRFSPKSPDKAHLNLHINSLELGDSAVYFCASSQGLNYGYTFGSGTRLTVV.

This clonotype was counted a few times. The chain uses TRBV20-1 and TRBJ2-1; D uncertain. V was shortened by 3 bases and J by 6 bases, with 9 bases between the two germline ends. This CDR3 comprises 12 residues. Germline V gives CDR1 DFQATT, CDR2 SNEGSKA (reference sequence). The CDR3 sequence is CSASGGVNEQFF. The CDR3 region has the DNA TGCAGTGCTAGCGGCGGAGTCAATGAGCAGTTCTTC.

V usage is TRBV27 and J usage is TRBJ2-7; 10 bases are a match to TRBD1. The V and J ends lost 6 bases and 4 bases, in that order; junction bases with no gene match: 6. Germline V CDR1 and CDR2: MNHEY, SMNVEV (reference sequence). The length of the CDR3 is 14 residues. The DNA of the CDR3 is TGTGCCAGCAGGAACAGACAGGGGGCTTACGAGCAGTACTTC. Amino acid sequence: CASRNRQGAYEQYF.

This chain links TRBV5-1 with TRBJ2-5; no firm D call. The V gene lost 4 bases and the J gene lost 1 base, with 5 bases spanning the gap. This CDR3 is 12 amino acids long. Germline V gene data show CDR1 as SGHRS and CDR2 as YFSETQ. The CDR3 coding sequence is TGCGCCAGCAGCGAGGTCCAAGAGACCCAGTACTTC. It is translated as CASSEVQETQYF.

This clonotype was seen only a few times. V and J are TRBV4-3 and TRBJ2-1, with D possibly matching TRBD2 (5 bases). The germline V and J ends were trimmed by 4 bases and 0 bases, with 19 bases remaining between them. Germline CDR1 is LGHNA and CDR2 is YSLEER. The CDR3 sequence is 18 residues long. CDR3 region: CASSRSASGHSSYNEQFF. CDR3 DNA sequence: TGCGCCAGCAGCCGCTCCGCAAGCGGTCATAGCTCCTACAATGAGCAGTTCTTC.

This clonotype was recorded many times. V gene TRBV20-1 combines with J gene TRBJ1-5; D is undetermined. Germline lookup yields CDR1 DFQATT and CDR2 SNEGSKA (reference sequence). The CDR3 sequence is 12 residues long. Trimming took 0 bases from V and 4 from J, leaving 4 bases between them. CDR3 sequence (DNA): TGCAGTGCTAGAGACCGTAATCAGCCCCAGCATTTT. It is translated as CSARDRNQPQHF.

The rearrangement links TRBV5-4 to TRBJ2-1, with 8 positions matching TRBD2. The CDR3 loop spans 15 amino acids. V shed 4 bases and J 6 bases; nucleotides not matched to a gene: 9. Germline V gives CDR1 SGHNT, CDR2 YYREEE (reference sequence). The CDR3 nucleotides are TGTGCCAGCAGCCGGACCGGGACTAGGACCAATGAGCAGTTCTTC. Its translation: CASSRTGTRTNEQFF. The full variable domain, in which reference TRBV5-4 and TRBJ2-1 provide the parts outside the CDR3, is ETGVTQSPTHLIKTRGQQVTLRCSSQSGHNTVSWYQQALGQGPQFIFQYYREEENGRGNFPPRFSGLQFPNYSSELNVNALELDDSALYLCASSRTGTRTNEQFFGPGTRLTVL.

The chain couples TRBV6-4 to TRBJ1-4; 12 bases match TRBD1. Germline trimming cut 4 bases from V and 10 bases from J; bases unmatched to any gene: 22. Germline-derived CDR1 and CDR2 are MRHNA and SNTAGT. CDR3 length: 20 amino acids. Here the CDR3 reads CASSALASRPGTGGRGKLFF. Here the CDR3 DNA reads TGTGCCAGCAGTGCCCTCGCGTCTCGACCGGGGACAGGGGGCAGGGGAAAACTGTTTTTT.

This clonotype has only a few counts. The rearrangement uses TRBV20-1 and TRBJ2-3, with 7 bases matching TRBD2. The germline V gene has CDR1 DFQATT and CDR2 SNEGSKA (reference sequence). V was pared by 6 bases and J by 2 bases, with 11 bases of the junction left unmatched. The CDR3 sequence is 15 residues long. The CDR3 DNA follows: TGCAGTGCCCGCCGACGGGGGGTTTACACAGATACGCAGTATTTT. The encoded protein is CSARRRGVYTDTQYF.

This clonotype was picked up a small number of times. The chain has TRBV12-3 or TRBV12-4 and TRBJ1-2; D might be TRBD1 (6 bases). CDR3 size: 12 residues. V was trimmed by 6 bases and J by 7 bases, leaving 12 bases between them. As DNA, the CDR3 is TGTGCCAGCAGCGACAGGATCGTTGGCTACACCTTC. Translation: CASSDRIVGYTF.

This clonotype was picked up many times. This chain links TRBV3-1 with TRBJ2-2; D might be TRBD2 (6 bases). Germline CDR1 LGHDT, CDR2 YNNKEL (reference sequence). The CDR3 contains 13 residues. Trimming took 3 bases from V and 5 from J, leaving 7 bases between them. CDR3 in DNA: TGTGCCAGCAGCCAGGCGGGAACCGGGGAGCTGTTTTTT. It codes for CASSQAGTGELFF.

This clonotype has more than one count but fewer than ten. The chain uses TRBV10-3 and TRBJ2-5; D unresolved. Trimming pared 8 bases from V and 1 base from J, leaving 14 bases between. This CDR3 has 14 amino acids. CDR1 is ENHRY and CDR2 is SYGVKD in the germline V gene. The CDR3 coding sequence is TGTGCCATCGGCCGGTCGGGCGCCCAAGAGACCCAGTACTTC. It specifies CAIGRSGAQETQYF.

This clonotype was recorded many times. The chain couples TRBV7-2 to TRBJ2-1; D possibly corresponds to TRBD1 (6 bases). CDR3 size: 15 residues. Germline CDR1 SGHTA, CDR2 FQGNSA. V was shortened by 5 bases and J by 0 bases, with 11 bases between the two germline ends. The DNA of the CDR3 is TGTGCCAGCAGCGCCACAGGGATCTCCTACAATGAGCAGTTCTTC. Translated, it gives CASSATGISYNEQFF.

The chain couples TRBV12-3 or TRBV12-4 to TRBJ1-6, with D possibly TRBD1 on 6 matching bases. The CDR3 has 15 residues. V lost 2 bases to trimming and J lost 6 bases, with 11 bases between them. The CDR3 reads CASSLQQGGNSPLHF. CDR3 in DNA: TGTGCCAGCAGTTTACAACAGGGCGGTAATTCACCCCTCCACTTT.

The rearrangement links TRBV4-3 to TRBJ2-4; D is possibly TRBD1 (6 bases). V lost 0 bases to trimming and J lost 0 bases, with 12 bases between them. The germline CDR1 and CDR2 sequences are LGHNA and YSLEER. This CDR3 spans 17 amino acids. The CDR3 loop is CASSQDWGHIAKNIQYF. CDR3 nucleotide sequence: TGCGCCAGCAGCCAAGATTGGGGGCATATAGCCAAAAACATTCAGTACTTC.

This clonotype has a handful of counts. The CDR3 spells CASSFRLAGGVTDTQYF. The CDR3 region has the DNA TGTGCCAGCAGCTTTCGGCTAGCGGGGGGCGTAACAGATACGCAGTATTTT. This chain uses TRBV5-8 with TRBJ2-3; 11 positions agree with TRBD2. The CDR3 loop spans 17 amino acids. CDR1 SGHTS and CDR2 YDEGEE come from the germline V gene. V lost 2 bases and J lost 3; bases outside the gene matches: 8.